The clone carrying this TCR beta chain appeared a few times. The source of the sample is a study of T-cell memory formation after mild COVID-19. V was pared by 0 bases and J by 7 bases, with 7 bases of the junction left unmatched. CDR1 MGHRA and CDR2 YSYEKL come from the germline V gene. The CDR3 loop spans 15 amino acids. TCRdb reprocessed the 5' RACE reads with MiXCR, giving one entry per CDR3 protein. The sample records 200,000 to 300,000 distinct CDR3 sequences, roughly a sixth being singletons. The sequence derives from a man between 18 and 29 years old who had mild COVID-19 (a few samples of this study predate the infection). Cell type and time point are not known. This chain joins TRBV4-1 and TRBJ1-2, with 8 bases lining up with TRBD1. Source material: PBMCs or a T cell subset sorted from them (not recorded which). CDR3 DNA: TGCGCCAGCAGCCAAGAAGCAGGGGGCGCCTTTGGCTACACCTTC. Amino acid sequence: CASSQEAGGAFGYTF.